These 32 T cell receptor beta chains were all obtained from the same sample, sequenced in a study of blood T cell repertoires in COVID-19. Produced via immunoSEQ multiplex PCR; TCRdb's table is partial and in-frame only. The table includes about 110,000 clones, about 87% detected once. Material: peripheral blood. The origin of the receptors is a man over 45 with active or convalescent COVID-19.

This clone has just a few counts. The DNA for the CDR3 is TGTGCCAGCAGTCTTGAGTTTATACGTTCACCCCTCCACTTT. Amino acid sequence: CASSLEFIRSPLHF. This sequence joins TRBV11-2 and TRBJ1-6; the D is unclear. Germline V gene data show CDR1 as SGHAT and CDR2 as FQNNGV. Trimming took off 6 bases at V and 9 bases at J, with 15 bases between the two ends. CDR3 length equals 14 residues.

V and J are TRBV9 and TRBJ2-1; possible D gene TRBD2, 6 bases. The germline CDR1 and CDR2 sequences are SGDLS and YYNGEE. Trimming stripped 2 bases from V and 15 bases from J, with 24 bases between. The CDR3 runs 15 residues. In DNA form, the CDR3 reads TGTGCCAGCAGCGTGGCAGGGCTAGCGCCCTTAGGCCCGTTCTTC. This codes for CASSVAGLAPLGPFF.

V and J are TRBV7-6 and TRBJ2-1; 9 nucleotides line up with TRBD2. Per the germline V gene, CDR1 is SGHVS and CDR2 is FNYEAQ. The junction had 4 bases not matched to a gene; V was cut back by 3 bases and J by 4 bases. This CDR3 comprises 15 residues. CDR3 DNA: TGTGCCAGCAGCTTGGGCGGGAGGGTATACAATGAGCAGTTCTTC. As protein: CASSLGGRVYNEQFF.

The chain couples TRBV7-8 to TRBJ1-4, with D possibly matching TRBD1 (5 bases). Germline loops: CDR1 SGHVS, CDR2 FQNEAQ. The V end lost 5 bases, the J end lost 3 bases, and 10 bases lay between the germline ends. The CDR3 length is 14 residues. CDR3 nucleotide sequence: TGTGCCAGCAGCAAGGGGAGGGCTAATGAAAAACTGTTTTTT. Translation gives CASSKGRANEKLFF.

V gene TRBV28 combines with J gene TRBJ2-1; TRBD1 agrees at 8 bases. The CDR3 loop spans 14 amino acids. From germline, CDR1 is MDHEN and CDR2 SYDVKM. J gave up 0 bases and V 5 bases, and 0 bases lay outside the gene matches. The CDR3 nucleotides are TGTGCCAGCAGTACAGGGGGCTCCTACAATGAGCAGTTCTTC. Its protein is CASSTGGSYNEQFF. The whole variable domain, remainder taken from reference TRBV28 and TRBJ2-1, is DVKVTQSSRYLVKRTGEKVFLECVQDMDHENMFWYRQDPGLGLRLIYFSYDVKMKEKGDIPEGYSVSREKKERFSLILESASTNQTSMYLCASSTGGSYNEQFFGPGTRLTVL.

CDR3 bases: TGTGCCAGCAGGGGGACAGGGCCGAAGGTAGCTTTCTTT. Amino acid sequence: CASRGTGPKVAFF. This sequence joins TRBV6-5 and TRBJ1-1; 9 nucleotides match TRBD1. Germline CDR1 reads MNHEY; CDR2 reads SVGAGI. The V gene end was trimmed by 6 bases and the J gene end by 10 bases; junction bases not matched to a gene: 9. The CDR3 runs to 13 residues.

V and J are TRBV2 and TRBJ2-7, with 8 bases aligning to TRBD2. This CDR3 comprises 14 residues. Germline assignment: CDR1 SNHLY and CDR2 FYNNEI. J lost 4 bases, V lost 6 bases, and 8 bases had no gene match. The CDR3 bases are TGTGCCAGCAGCCCGGATAGCGGGAAATACGAGCAGTACTTC. Translation gives CASSPDSGKYEQYF.

The rearrangement joins TRBV6-5 to TRBJ2-7; D is possibly TRBD2 (6 bases). Germline lookup yields CDR1 MNHEY and CDR2 SVGAGI. V dropped 3 bases and J dropped 1 base, with 13 bases sitting between them. The CDR3 has 15 amino acids. As DNA, the CDR3 is TGTGCCAGCAGTTATTCGGGAGATGGTTCCTACGAGCAGTACTTC. Protein sequence: CASSYSGDGSYEQYF.

The chain links TRBV30 to TRBJ1-2, with D possibly matching TRBD1 (5 bases). Germline loops: CDR1 GTSNPN, CDR2 SVGIG (reference sequence). This CDR3 comprises 15 residues. Trimming cost V 2 bases and J 3 bases, with 16 bases left between them. The CDR3: CAWSHGSGTYYGYTF. In DNA form, the CDR3 reads TGTGCCTGGAGTCATGGCTCAGGGACTTACTATGGCTACACCTTC.

The chain uses TRBV30 and TRBJ1-1, with D possibly matching TRBD1 (6 bases). CDR1 is GTSNPN, CDR2 SVGIG, per germline (reference sequence). The CDR3 length is 12 residues. V lost 4 bases, J lost 6 bases, and 12 bases lay in between. CDR3 loop: CAWTQGRAEAFF. DNA for the CDR3: TGTGCCTGGACACAGGGAAGAGCTGAAGCTTTCTTT.

The V call is TRBV5-4, the J call TRBJ2-1, with D possibly being TRBD2 (6 bases). Per germline, CDR1 SGHNT and CDR2 YYREEE (reference sequence). The CDR3 loop spans 16 amino acids. V lost 4 bases and J 5 bases, leaving 19 bases between the germline ends. The CDR3 DNA reads as TGTGCCAGCAGCCCCCATCCGGGAGATGGGAACAATGAGCAGTTCTTC. This translates into CASSPHPGDGNNEQFF.

The genes are TRBV7-2 and TRBJ2-1; 8 bases line up with TRBD2. Unmatched junction bases numbered 2, after V lost 1 base and J lost 3 bases. Germline V CDR1 and CDR2: SGHTA, FQGNSA. The CDR3 has 15 residues. Written as DNA, the CDR3 is TGTGCCAGCAGCTTAGAACTAGCGGTCTACAATGAGCAGTTCTTC. Protein: CASSLELAVYNEQFF.

The CDR3 DNA reads TGCGCCAGCAGCCAAGATAGTCCCACTAGCGGGTTTCCCACATCCTACAATGAGCAGTTCTTC. The encoded protein is CASSQDSPTSGFPTSYNEQFF. The rearrangement uses TRBV4-1 and TRBJ2-1, with TRBD2 matching 9 bases. The CDR3 sequence is 21 residues long. Per the germline V gene, CDR1 is MGHRA and CDR2 is YSYEKL. V trimming: 0 bases; J trimming: 1 base; junction bases outside the gene matches: 16.

V and J are TRBV19 and TRBJ1-2, with 7 bases matching TRBD1. The CDR3 has 14 amino acids. CDR1 is LNHDA, CDR2 SQIVND, per germline (reference sequence). The V and J ends lost 6 bases and 2 bases, in that order; junction bases with no gene match: 6. CDR3 protein: CASRPTGNNYGYTF. The DNA for the CDR3 is TGTGCCAGTAGACCGACAGGGAACAACTATGGCTACACCTTC.

The V gene is TRBV27, the J gene TRBJ2-7; 8 bases are shared with TRBD1. The CDR3 loop spans 12 amino acids. Germline V gives CDR1 MNHEY, CDR2 SMNVEV (reference sequence). Trimming at V came to 7 bases and at J to 3 bases, leaving 2 bases not matched to a gene. DNA of the CDR3: TGTGCCAGCAAGGACAGGGACTACGAGCAGTACTTC. Translating it yields CASKDRDYEQYF.

V is TRBV10-3 and J is TRBJ2-1; D perhaps matches TRBD2 (6 bases). The CDR3 spans 16 residues. The V end was cut by 4 bases, the J end by 1 base, with 14 bases between. Germline V gives CDR1 ENHRY, CDR2 SYGVKD. CDR3 sequence (DNA): TGTGCCATCAGTGGAGGCGCGGGGCCTTCCTACAATGAGCAGTTCTTC. Its protein is CAISGGAGPSYNEQFF.

The J gene is TRBJ1-1, the V gene TRBV6-5, with 7 bases matching TRBD1. The CDR3 has 14 residues. CDR1 and CDR2 (germline): MNHEY, SVGAGI. V was pared by 5 bases and J by 5 bases, with 8 bases of the junction left unmatched. DNA for the CDR3: TGTGCCAGCAGTCCGGACAGGTATTCTACTGAAGCTTTCTTT. Protein: CASSPDRYSTEAFF.

The chain couples TRBV5-8 to TRBJ2-2; D not resolved. V lost 1 base, J lost 4 bases, and 11 bases lay in between. The CDR3 totals 15 residues. Germline V gene lookup returns CDR1 SGHTS and CDR2 YDEGEE. The DNA of the CDR3 is TGTGCCAGCAGCTTGTTGTCAGGCTTCACCGGGGAGCTGTTTTTT. The encoded protein is CASSLLSGFTGELFF.

The gene calls are TRBV30 and TRBJ2-3; D gene unclear. This CDR3 comprises 13 residues. From germline, CDR1 is GTSNPN and CDR2 SVGIG (reference sequence). The germline V and J ends were trimmed by 3 bases and 2 bases, with 9 bases remaining between them. CDR3 DNA sequence: TGTGCCTGGAGATCGGTTACCACAGATACGCAGTATTTT. This gives the protein CAWRSVTTDTQYF.

The chain links TRBV7-9 to TRBJ1-5; D may be TRBD1 (6 bases). Trimming stripped 4 bases from V and 1 base from J, with 8 bases between. Germline-derived CDR1 and CDR2 are SEHNR and FQNEAQ (reference sequence). The CDR3 consists of 14 residues. CDR3 residues: CASSSDRSNQPQHF. As DNA, the CDR3 is TGTGCCAGCAGCTCGGACAGAAGCAATCAGCCCCAGCATTTT.

The chain recombines TRBV7-9 with TRBJ1-2; 9 bases map to TRBD1. This CDR3 has 14 amino acids. In germline, CDR1 is SEHNR, CDR2 FQNEAQ (reference sequence). J gave up 7 bases and V 5 bases, and 8 bases lay outside the gene matches. CDR3 sequence reads: CASSLRQGVAGYTF. The CDR3 DNA reads TGTGCCAGCAGCCTAAGACAGGGGGTGGCTGGCTACACCTTC.

This clone was counted only a few times. The chain recombines TRBV7-8 with TRBJ2-2, with TRBD1 matching over 7 bases. The germline V gene encodes CDR1 SGHVS and CDR2 FQNEAQ. The trim removed 5 bases at V and 5 bases at J, leaving 11 bases unmatched. The CDR3 is 16 amino acids. CDR3 nucleotide sequence: TGTGCCAGCAGCCTTCGGACAGGTCCCGGGACCGGGGAGCTGTTTTTT. This codes for CASSLRTGPGTGELFF.

The V and J genes are TRBV19 and TRBJ2-1; perhaps TRBD1 as D (6 bases). There are 12 residues in the CDR3. With 9 bases removed from V and 2 bases from J, the gap between germline ends came to 8 bases. The germline gives CDR1 LNHDA, CDR2 SQIVND (reference sequence). The CDR3 reads CASRTAYNEQFF. In DNA, the CDR3 is TGTGCCAGCAGGACAGCCTACAATGAGCAGTTCTTC.

The chain is built from TRBV7-2 and TRBJ2-2, with 7 bases lining up with TRBD1. Germline V gene data show CDR1 as SGHTA and CDR2 as FQGNSA. The CDR3 extends over 17 amino acids. The ends lost 5 bases at V and 1 base at J; junction bases unmatched: 10. The CDR3 coding sequence is TGTGCCAGCAGCAAGAGCCCAGGGGGTGTGAACACCGGGGAGCTGTTTTTT. This codes for CASSKSPGGVNTGELFF.

DNA for the CDR3: TGTGCCAGCTCACCGACCATGGACAGAACCTATGAAAAACTGTTTTTT. Encoded protein: CASSPTMDRTYEKLFF. The chain recombines TRBV18 with TRBJ1-4, with a tentative D call TRBD1 (6 bases). V was clipped by 3 bases and J by 6 bases, with 17 bases between them. The CDR3 consists of 16 residues. Germline V gene data show CDR1 as KGHSH and CDR2 as LQKENI.

The V gene is TRBV5-8, the J gene TRBJ2-7; D perhaps matches TRBD1 (5 bases). V was pared by 6 bases and J by 2 bases, with 9 bases between. The length of the CDR3 is 12 residues. Germline CDR1 reads SGHTS; CDR2 reads YDEGEE. CDR3 nucleotide sequence: TGTGCCAGCATGGGGCAGACCTACGAGCAGTACTTC. It specifies CASMGQTYEQYF.

The J gene is TRBJ2-3, the V gene TRBV28, with 8 positions matching TRBD1. CDR1 and CDR2 (germline): MDHEN, SYDVKM. The CDR3 consists of 14 residues. J lost 2 bases, V lost 7 bases, and 5 bases had no gene match. The CDR3 sequence is CASNRDRFTDTQYF. The CDR3 nucleotides are TGTGCCAGCAATCGGGACAGGTTCACAGATACGCAGTATTTT.

The chain is built from TRBV30 and TRBJ1-1; D gene unclear. The length of the CDR3 is 13 residues. In germline, CDR1 is GTSNPN, CDR2 SVGIG (reference sequence). V gave up 1 base and J gave up 5 bases, with 11 bases separating them. CDR3 DNA: TGTGCCTGGAGTGAGTGGGCTCGGACTGAAGCTTTCTTT. Encoded protein: CAWSEWARTEAFF.

The V call is TRBV19, the J call TRBJ1-1; 7 nucleotides agree with TRBD1. From germline, CDR1 is LNHDA and CDR2 SQIVND (reference sequence). The CDR3 runs 13 residues. J gave up 3 bases and V 6 bases, and 4 bases lay outside the gene matches. CDR3: CASSGTADTEAFF. For the CDR3, the DNA is TGTGCCAGTAGCGGGACAGCGGACACTGAAGCTTTCTTT.

This rearrangement joins TRBV5-4 to TRBJ2-7, with 7 bases fitting TRBD1. The CDR3 extends over 17 amino acids. Germline trimming cut 4 bases from V and 3 bases from J; bases unmatched to any gene: 16. Germline CDR1 reads SGHNT; CDR2 reads YYREEE (reference sequence). The DNA for the CDR3 is TGTGCCAGCAGCCTGCTAATCGGGACAGACCCTTTCTACGAGCAGTACTTC. It specifies CASSLLIGTDPFYEQYF.

The V and J genes are TRBV2 and TRBJ1-2, with 8 bases identical to TRBD1. The CDR3 covers 12 residues. V was clipped by 2 bases and J by 7 bases; unmatched bases: 0. Germline values: CDR1 SNHLY, CDR2 FYNNEI. For the CDR3, the DNA is TGTGCCAGCAGTGAACAGGGGGCTGGCTACACCTTC. Residues: CASSEQGAGYTF.

V gene TRBV5-4 combines with J gene TRBJ2-1, with 13 bases lining up with TRBD2. Trimming cost V 4 bases and J 1 base; bases outside gene matches: 8. The CDR3 covers 18 residues. From germline, CDR1 is SGHNT and CDR2 YYREEE (reference sequence). As DNA, the CDR3 is TGTGCCAGCAGCCCGACCACTAGCGGGAGGGGGTCCTACAATGAGCAGTTCTTC. Translated, it gives CASSPTTSGRGSYNEQFF.